This record covers a single TCR beta chain. This clonotype was recorded a few times. Its antigen remains undetermined. Base-call qualities are not available, and no considerably larger clone is one nucleotide away. The CDR3 starts with the cysteine, ends with the phenylalanine, and has 15 residues. The retained sequence is limited to the CDR3, 45 bases, with the frame set at the first base. From the germline V gene, CDR1 is MDHEN and CDR2 is SYDVKM. V trim: 5 bases; J trim: 1 base; unmatched bases: 6. This sample was included in a study of blood T cells in healthy people across ages (dated by TCRdb to 2015 to 2017). Describing the broader study: In model experiments, roughly one uniquely barcoded TCR beta cDNA molecule per two T cells was captured by template switching. To track age-related changes in TCR beta repertoire diversity, the study relied on deep sequencing normalized with unique cDNA molecular identifiers. The donors were split into four age groups: young (average around 17 years), middle-aged (roughly 39), aged (roughly 65) and long-lived (over 80). To avoid experimental bias, donors of different ages were randomly spread across the sequencing lanes. Using the same blood draw, the study looked at two additional independent replicas of 1 million unique cDNA reads for two donors, one aged 18 to 30 and the other aged 80 or older. Broad study findings and their caveats: Estimates of total diversity based on one million sequenced T cells were regarded as lower bounds and as underestimates. As age increased, observed TCR beta diversity per million T cells dropped in a roughly linear way, and a significant reduction was already evident by age around 41. The percentage of naive T cells measured by flow cytometry correlated strongly with observed TCR beta diversity. Compared with the aged group, the long-lived group had more naive CD4+ T cells, fewer expanded clones and increased TCR diversity, a pattern suggesting age selection. Because the CMV infection status of the donors was unknown, age-related changes in expanded clonotypes may potentially have been confounded. Since profiling was done on bulk unsorted PBMCs, naive and antigen-experienced compartments could not be conclusively compared.

The library was built by means of 5' RACE. The instrument was an Illumina HiSeq 2500. A second about 7 to 11 cycle PCR used a sample-barcoded 5' primer and a J-beta primer mix. A template-switch 5' adaptor carrying 12 random nucleotides introduced a unique molecular identifier onto each TCR beta cDNA molecule. At least 2.5 million CDR3-containing paired-end reads were obtained from each sample. The Mint cDNA synthesis kit, primed by a TRBC-specific oligonucleotide, was used to synthesize first-strand cDNA from all RNA. Following uracil-DNA glycosylase treatment, a first 18-cycle PCR with universal primers M1SS and BC2_uni_R was performed on all cDNA. The original pipeline was this. Each sample was normalized by randomly selecting 1 million high-quality reads, each carrying a distinct molecular identifier. Reads sharing molecular identifiers were discarded rather than binned into consensus sequences. MiTCR, run with a Q25 quality threshold and the strictest error-elimination algorithm, handled CDR3 identification, clonotype clustering and error correction. A nonparametric unseen species model with Euler transformation was used to estimate a lower bound on total TCR beta diversity. TCRdb passed the public sequencing reads through fastp at Q25 and MiXCR, retaining productive beta sequences. Merged by CDR3 protein, the rows form single entries marked with the most common genes and DNA. The V and J calls and clone size come from TCRdb's table, not from the authors' own analysis. The sample records about 1,400,000 distinct CDR3 sequences, 42% of which are singletons. Approximately 7.9% of the sample is taken by the ten largest.

The approximately 39 donors, aged roughly 6 to 95 years, were systemically healthy Caucasian individuals from Russia. Each donor gave approximately 9.3 milliliters of peripheral blood, collected into EDTA-treated Vacutainer tubes. Ficoll-Paque density-gradient centrifugation was used to isolate PBMCs, with at least 6 million per sample. Trizol reagent was used to extract total RNA from the PBMCs, yielding at least 6 micrograms per sample. For every donor, an aliquot of PBMCs went through flow cytometry to measure the percentages of naive CD45RAhigh/CD27high T cells. The receptor chain draws on TRBV28 and TRBJ1-1; 8 bases in between match TRBD1. The sample comprised blood. The sequence was obtained from a woman between 18 and 30 years old in good health. The encoded CDR3 is CASSRQGAGNTEAFF. The DNA reads TGTGCCAGCAGTCGGCAGGGGGCAGGGAACACTGAAGCTTTCTTT.